This T cell receptor (beta chain) was identified in a study of OX40 agonist ivuxolimab in advanced cancers. Trimming removed 0 bases from V and 14 bases from J, with 8 bases in between. The CDR3 spans 12 residues. Germline CDR1 reads LNHNV; CDR2 reads YYDKDF (reference sequence). The repertoire was sequenced with immunoSEQ multiplex PCR; TCRdb's copy has only in-frame clones and lacks some. The repertoire holds 25,000 to 40,000 clones, 84% seen once, with more than 15% in the top ten. This clone was counted a few times. Blood got drawn at baseline, again on cycle 4 day 1, and then on cycle 7 day 1. The receptor was derived from an adult with an advanced solid tumor such as melanoma, head and neck, liver or kidney cancer. The sequencing here drew on CD4+ or CD8+ T cells sorted from blood, taken in a trial of the OX40 agonist ivuxolimab. The chain employs TRBV15 and TRBJ1-6; D gene unclear. Here the CDR3 DNA reads TGTGCCACCAGCAGAGATCGAGACACCCTCCACTTT. This gives the protein CATSRDRDTLHF.